This note documents a single T cell receptor (beta chain) sequence. Its ends do not fully match the called genes, so a read error is possible. RNA was extracted from bulk tissue without any cell sorting. This non-tumor lung sample came from over 3 cm beyond the tumor edge. A modified ARM-PCR protocol with three rounds of nested PCR amplified TCRbeta. TCRdb reanalysed the multiplex PCR reads using MiXCR and keeps one entry per CDR3 protein. This sample has over 100,000 distinct CDR3 sequences; 60% to 65% occur once, and the top ten carry 15% to 20%. The data derive from a study of tumor and adjacent non-tumor tissue in lung cancer. Study background: The patients, 10 or so men and five or six women, were about 31 to 85 with stage I to III disease.

CDR3 length equals 16 residues. CDR1 is MNHNS and CDR2 is SASEGT in the germline V gene. The chain couples TRBV6-1 to TRBJ1-2, with 7 bases matching TRBD1. The TCR comes from a man aged 60-69 years with non-small cell lung cancer. The sequencing input was distant non-tumor lung tissue. Written as DNA, the CDR3 is TGTGCCATTAGCCCCCGAGGGCTACAGGGGAACTACGGCTACACCTTC. It is translated as CAISPRGLQGNYGYTF.